This is a list of T cell receptor beta chains from one sample in a study of shared clonotypes between healthy human individuals. The assay was immunoSEQ multiplex PCR, and TCRdb's table has in-frame clones only and misses some. The repertoire has about 1.5 million clones, 95% to 99% of them found once; the top ten carry 0.45%. The sequenced sample was naive CD4+ T cells sorted from blood. All receptors derive from a man aged 30 to 45 in good health. The CDR3 runs from the conserved cysteine through the conserved F or W. The D gene is left open where the match is weak. Where a row states a size, it is once, few, many or the class of an expanded clone; other rows omit it.

>.|.|TRBV6-1|TRBJ2-7
CASSEAWRSSYEQYF
TGTGCCAGCAGTGAAGCGTGGCGGAGCTCCTACGAGCAGTACTTC
>.|.|TRBV15|TRBJ1-1
CATSRYDTGPFF
TGTGCCACCAGCAGATACGACACTGGACCTTTCTTT
>.|TRBD1|TRBV28|TRBJ2-5
CASSFDRGWGETQYF
TGTGCCAGCAGTTTCGACAGGGGATGGGGAGAGACCCAGTACTTC
>once|TRBD1|TRBV27|TRBJ1-1
CASIPRGQTEAFF
TGTGCCAGCATCCCCAGGGGGCAGACTGAAGCTTTCTTT
>once|.|TRBV11-3|TRBJ2-2
CASSPSTATGELFF
TGTGCCAGCAGCCCCTCGACAGCAACCGGGGAGCTGTTTTTT
>.|TRBD1|TRBV30|TRBJ2-7
CAWRPKGTGGYEQYF
TGTGCCTGGAGACCTAAGGGGACAGGGGGCTACGAGCAGTACTTC
>.|TRBD1|TRBV15|TRBJ1-5
CATSRGQGGNQPQHF
TGTGCCACCAGCAGAGGACAGGGAGGCAATCAGCCCCAGCATTTT
>.|.|TRBV5-8|TRBJ1-5
CASSLASGDYSNQPQHF
TGTGCCAGCAGCCTCGCGTCGGGGGATTATAGCAATCAGCCCCAGCATTTT
>.|.|TRBV11-2|TRBJ2-7
CASSPYVRGRGRTYEQYF
TGTGCCAGCAGCCCCTATGTTAGGGGCCGGGGAAGAACCTACGAGCAGTACTTC
>.|.|TRBV5-8|TRBJ1-5
CASSLEDRGNQPQHF
TGTGCCAGCAGCTTGGAGGACAGAGGAAATCAGCCCCAGCATTTT
>.|.|TRBV21-1|TRBJ2-1
CASSKETFWGLYNEQFF
TGTGCCAGCAGCAAAGAGACATTTTGGGGGCTTTACAATGAGCAGTTCTTC
>.|TRBD2|TRBV7-9|TRBJ2-1
CASSIGTSGNEQFF
TGTGCCAGCAGCATTGGGACTAGCGGGAATGAGCAGTTCTTC
>.|.|TRBV7-6|TRBJ1-1
CASSLLLGRGEAFF
TGTGCCAGCAGCTTACTTTTAGGGCGTGGTGAAGCTTTCTTT
>.|.|TRBV9|TRBJ2-3
CASSVVGGPDTQYF
TGTGCCAGCAGCGTAGTTGGAGGCCCAGATACGCAGTATTTT